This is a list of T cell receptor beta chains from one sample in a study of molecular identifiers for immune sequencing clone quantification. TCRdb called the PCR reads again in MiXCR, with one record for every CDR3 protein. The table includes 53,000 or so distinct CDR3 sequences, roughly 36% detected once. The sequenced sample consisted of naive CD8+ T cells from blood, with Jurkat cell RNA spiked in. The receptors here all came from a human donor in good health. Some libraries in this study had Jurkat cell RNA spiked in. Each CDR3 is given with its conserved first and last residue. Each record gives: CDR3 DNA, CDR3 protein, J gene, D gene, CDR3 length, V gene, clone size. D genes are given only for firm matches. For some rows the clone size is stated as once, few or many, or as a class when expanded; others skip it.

cdr3_nt: TGTGCCAGCAGCAAAGGAGACAGCGGAAAACTGTTTTTT; cdr3_aa: CASSKGDSGKLFF; j_call: TRBJ1-4; d_call: -; cdr3_length: 13; v_call: TRBV21-1; clone_size: -
cdr3_nt: TGTGCCAGCAGTGAAGTACAGGGGGTTACAGATACGCAGTATTTT; cdr3_aa: CASSEVQGVTDTQYF; j_call: TRBJ2-3; d_call: TRBD1; cdr3_length: 15; v_call: TRBV2; clone_size: many
cdr3_nt: TGTGCCAGCACCCTGGCAGGGGGTAGCCCGTATTTT; cdr3_aa: CASTLAGGSPYF; j_call: TRBJ2-3; d_call: TRBD1; cdr3_length: 12; v_call: TRBV5-6; clone_size: -
cdr3_nt: TGTGCCAGCAGTTTGTTATTCCGGGACACAGATACGCAGTATTTT; cdr3_aa: CASSLLFRDTDTQYF; j_call: TRBJ2-3; d_call: -; cdr3_length: 15; v_call: TRBV12-3/TRBV12-4; clone_size: few
cdr3_nt: TGTGCCAGCTTCCTAGGGCCATACACTGAAGCTTTCTTT; cdr3_aa: CASFLGPYTEAFF; j_call: TRBJ1-1; d_call: -; cdr3_length: 13; v_call: TRBV28; clone_size: many
cdr3_nt: TGTGCCAGCAGACTAGGGCTTGCCGTAGCGTTT; cdr3_aa: CASRLGLAVAF; j_call: TRBJ1-1; d_call: -; cdr3_length: 11; v_call: TRBV28; clone_size: many
cdr3_nt: TGCAGTGCTGGACACACGGGGGAGACCCAGTACTTC; cdr3_aa: CSAGHTGETQYF; j_call: TRBJ2-5; d_call: -; cdr3_length: 12; v_call: TRBV20-1; clone_size: many
cdr3_nt: TGTGCCAGCAGTTACCGGCGGCCGTCCTGGGGCCACGAGCAGTACTTC; cdr3_aa: CASSYRRPSWGHEQYF; j_call: TRBJ2-7; d_call: -; cdr3_length: 16; v_call: TRBV6-2/TRBV6-3; clone_size: once
cdr3_nt: TGTGCCATCAGTGACGTCTTAGCGGGAGTAGCCGGGGAGCTGTTTTTT; cdr3_aa: CAISDVLAGVAGELFF; j_call: TRBJ2-2; d_call: TRBD2; cdr3_length: 16; v_call: TRBV10-3; clone_size: -
cdr3_nt: TGTGCCAGCAGCTACACCCTCTACGAGCAGTACTTC; cdr3_aa: CASSYTLYEQYF; j_call: TRBJ2-7; d_call: -; cdr3_length: 12; v_call: TRBV28; clone_size: many
cdr3_nt: TGTGCCTGCAGTGAATTTGGGGTTATTGAAAAACTGTTTTTT; cdr3_aa: CACSEFGVIEKLFF; j_call: TRBJ1-4; d_call: -; cdr3_length: 14; v_call: TRBV6-1; clone_size: -
cdr3_nt: TGTGCCAGCAGCGCAGGGTTTGGGGCCAACGTCCTGACTTTC; cdr3_aa: CASSAGFGANVLTF; j_call: TRBJ2-6; d_call: -; cdr3_length: 14; v_call: TRBV7-2; clone_size: medium-sized
cdr3_nt: TGCGCCAGCAGCCAAGGGCTCGGCCTTGCAGGCTACGAGCAGTACTTC; cdr3_aa: CASSQGLGLAGYEQYF; j_call: TRBJ2-7; d_call: -; cdr3_length: 16; v_call: TRBV4-3; clone_size: -
cdr3_nt: TGTGCCAGCAGCGCATCGACCAGCACAGATACGCAGTATTTT; cdr3_aa: CASSASTSTDTQYF; j_call: TRBJ2-3; d_call: -; cdr3_length: 14; v_call: TRBV9; clone_size: -
cdr3_nt: TGTGCCAGCAGCTTCCAGAGAGGGGGGCTCTCTGGAAACACCATATATTTT; cdr3_aa: CASSFQRGGLSGNTIYF; j_call: TRBJ1-3; d_call: -; cdr3_length: 17; v_call: TRBV13; clone_size: once
cdr3_nt: TGTGCCAGTAGCCCACGTCGGGACAGAGACAATCAGCCCCAGCATTTT; cdr3_aa: CASSPRRDRDNQPQHF; j_call: TRBJ1-5; d_call: TRBD1; cdr3_length: 16; v_call: TRBV19; clone_size: few
cdr3_nt: TGTGCCACCAGTGACACCTCACAGGGGCGGCTTGTATTT; cdr3_aa: CATSDTSQGRLVF; j_call: TRBJ2-3; d_call: TRBD1; cdr3_length: 13; v_call: TRBV24-1; clone_size: few
cdr3_nt: TGTGCCAGCACCGGATGGGACAGCAGCACAGATACGCAGTATTTT; cdr3_aa: CASTGWDSSTDTQYF; j_call: TRBJ2-3; d_call: TRBD1; cdr3_length: 15; v_call: TRBV7-8; clone_size: -
cdr3_nt: TGCAGCGTTCCGGACGGGACCTACGAGCAGTACTTC; cdr3_aa: CSVPDGTYEQYF; j_call: TRBJ2-7; d_call: -; cdr3_length: 12; v_call: TRBV29-1; clone_size: -
cdr3_nt: TGTGCCAGCAAGGCTAGCGGGACTTGGGATGAGCAGTTCTTC; cdr3_aa: CASKASGTWDEQFF; j_call: TRBJ2-1; d_call: TRBD2; cdr3_length: 14; v_call: TRBV6-1; clone_size: -
cdr3_nt: TGCAGCGTTGTAATAGCGGGAGGAGGTGATGAGCAGTTCTTC; cdr3_aa: CSVVIAGGGDEQFF; j_call: TRBJ2-1; d_call: TRBD2; cdr3_length: 14; v_call: TRBV29-1; clone_size: many
cdr3_nt: TGTGCCAGCAGTTACTCAGGACAGAAAAATTCCTACGAGCAGTACTTC; cdr3_aa: CASSYSGQKNSYEQYF; j_call: TRBJ2-7; d_call: -; cdr3_length: 16; v_call: TRBV6-6; clone_size: few
cdr3_nt: TGTGCCAGCAGTCCAGCAGGAAGCACCTACGAGCAGTACTTC; cdr3_aa: CASSPAGSTYEQYF; j_call: TRBJ2-7; d_call: -; cdr3_length: 14; v_call: TRBV28; clone_size: -
cdr3_nt: TGTGCCAGCAGCTTGAGTGTATTTAATTCACCCCTCCACTTT; cdr3_aa: CASSLSVFNSPLHF; j_call: TRBJ1-6; d_call: -; cdr3_length: 14; v_call: TRBV5-8; clone_size: -
cdr3_nt: TGCAGTGCTGCGGGCCTAGCGGACCTTCGGGAGACCCAGTACTTC; cdr3_aa: CSAAGLADLRETQYF; j_call: TRBJ2-5; d_call: TRBD2; cdr3_length: 15; v_call: TRBV20-1; clone_size: -
cdr3_nt: TGTGCCAGTAGTCGGGACAGTCAGCCCCAGCATTTT; cdr3_aa: CASSRDSQPQHF; j_call: TRBJ1-5; d_call: TRBD1; cdr3_length: 12; v_call: TRBV19; clone_size: few
cdr3_nt: TGTGCCAGCAGCGTAGCCAGCGGGAGAGGTTTGTTCACAGATACGCAGTATTTT; cdr3_aa: CASSVASGRGLFTDTQYF; j_call: TRBJ2-3; d_call: TRBD2; cdr3_length: 18; v_call: TRBV9; clone_size: few
cdr3_nt: TGTGCCAGCTCAGAACCAGGGTCCGAGACCCAGTACTTC; cdr3_aa: CASSEPGSETQYF; j_call: TRBJ2-5; d_call: -; cdr3_length: 13; v_call: TRBV18; clone_size: -
cdr3_nt: TGTGCCAGCAGTTCCCGGTCTGGGGCAGATACGCAGTATTTT; cdr3_aa: CASSSRSGADTQYF; j_call: TRBJ2-3; d_call: -; cdr3_length: 14; v_call: TRBV5-6; clone_size: -
cdr3_nt: TGTGCCAGCAGTTTTCGGACTAGATTTCGTGCAGGTGAGCAGTTCTTC; cdr3_aa: CASSFRTRFRAGEQFF; j_call: TRBJ2-1; d_call: TRBD2; cdr3_length: 16; v_call: TRBV28; clone_size: many
cdr3_nt: TGTGCCAGCGGGATTGGAAACATTCAGTACTTC; cdr3_aa: CASGIGNIQYF; j_call: TRBJ2-4; d_call: -; cdr3_length: 11; v_call: TRBV12-3/TRBV12-4; clone_size: -
cdr3_nt: TGTGCCAGCAGTTTATTTACCCTGGGGGAGCAGTTCTTC; cdr3_aa: CASSLFTLGEQFF; j_call: TRBJ2-1; d_call: -; cdr3_length: 13; v_call: TRBV12-3/TRBV12-4; clone_size: -
cdr3_nt: TGTGCCACTCGGAGCCCAGGGGTCGAGCAGTACTTC; cdr3_aa: CATRSPGVEQYF; j_call: TRBJ2-7; d_call: -; cdr3_length: 12; v_call: TRBV28; clone_size: medium-sized
cdr3_nt: TGTGCCAGCAGAGGGAGAGGTGAGCAGTTCTTC; cdr3_aa: CASRGRGEQFF; j_call: TRBJ2-1; d_call: -; cdr3_length: 11; v_call: TRBV5-6; clone_size: -
cdr3_nt: TGTGCCAGCAGCTTACCGATGGGGGGAGGGCAAGAGACCCAGTACTTC; cdr3_aa: CASSLPMGGGQETQYF; j_call: TRBJ2-5; d_call: TRBD2; cdr3_length: 16; v_call: TRBV5-6; clone_size: -
cdr3_nt: TGTGCCAGCAGCCTATTACTGTCCGGGGACAGGGGGCTCGAGCAGTACTTC; cdr3_aa: CASSLLLSGDRGLEQYF; j_call: TRBJ2-7; d_call: TRBD1; cdr3_length: 17; v_call: TRBV16; clone_size: -
cdr3_nt: TGTGCCAGCAGTTTTCGACTAGCGGGAGATCCAGATACGCTGTATTTT; cdr3_aa: CASSFRLAGDPDTLYF; j_call: TRBJ2-3; d_call: TRBD2; cdr3_length: 16; v_call: TRBV12-3/TRBV12-4; clone_size: -
cdr3_nt: TGCAGTGCTAGAGGCCGGGACGCCACAGATACGCAGTATTTT; cdr3_aa: CSARGRDATDTQYF; j_call: TRBJ2-3; d_call: -; cdr3_length: 14; v_call: TRBV20-1; clone_size: few
cdr3_nt: TGTGCCAGCAGTCAAGATAGGGGAAACCGGCAGTATTTT; cdr3_aa: CASSQDRGNRQYF; j_call: TRBJ2-3; d_call: -; cdr3_length: 13; v_call: TRBV4-2; clone_size: -
cdr3_nt: TGTGCCAGCAGCTTACCACGGGACGGGGGGTATGGCACTGAAGCTTTCTTT; cdr3_aa: CASSLPRDGGYGTEAFF; j_call: TRBJ1-1; d_call: -; cdr3_length: 17; v_call: TRBV7-2; clone_size: many
cdr3_nt: TGTGCCAGCAATCCGGGACTACCCAAAGAGACCCAGTACTTC; cdr3_aa: CASNPGLPKETQYF; j_call: TRBJ2-5; d_call: TRBD2; cdr3_length: 14; v_call: TRBV28; clone_size: medium-sized
cdr3_nt: TGCGCCAGCAGCCATACAGGTCCGTACCAAGAGACCCAGTACTTC; cdr3_aa: CASSHTGPYQETQYF; j_call: TRBJ2-5; d_call: -; cdr3_length: 15; v_call: TRBV4-3; clone_size: -
cdr3_nt: TGTGCCAGCAGCTTAGCAGGGATGGGAACCAGGGAGCTGTTTTTT; cdr3_aa: CASSLAGMGTRELFF; j_call: TRBJ2-2; d_call: -; cdr3_length: 15; v_call: TRBV13; clone_size: -
cdr3_nt: TGTGCCAGCAGCTTGGGGACTAGCGCCATCGCCTCCAGCTTC; cdr3_aa: CASSLGTSAIASSF; j_call: TRBJ2-7; d_call: TRBD2; cdr3_length: 14; v_call: TRBV5-6; clone_size: -
cdr3_nt: TGTGCCAGCAGCCCAGGGACAGGGCTTACCTACGAGCAGTACTTC; cdr3_aa: CASSPGTGLTYEQYF; j_call: TRBJ2-7; d_call: TRBD1; cdr3_length: 15; v_call: TRBV7-9; clone_size: -
cdr3_nt: TGTGCCAGCAGCTTAAATCCCCTTTACCGGGAAGCTGCCTACGAGCAGTACTTC; cdr3_aa: CASSLNPLYREAAYEQYF; j_call: TRBJ2-7; d_call: -; cdr3_length: 18; v_call: TRBV7-2; clone_size: many
cdr3_nt: TGTGCCAGCAGTTTAACGGCAGGGGGCCTTTATCAGCCCCAGCATTTT; cdr3_aa: CASSLTAGGLYQPQHF; j_call: TRBJ1-5; d_call: TRBD1; cdr3_length: 16; v_call: TRBV27; clone_size: -
cdr3_nt: TGTGCCAGCAGCGTAGGAGGGGGACTAGCTGGCACAGATACGCAGTATTTT; cdr3_aa: CASSVGGGLAGTDTQYF; j_call: TRBJ2-3; d_call: TRBD2; cdr3_length: 17; v_call: TRBV9; clone_size: many
cdr3_nt: TGCGCCAGCAGCCAAGATCTTCCGGGAGAAGGCGAGCAGTACTTC; cdr3_aa: CASSQDLPGEGEQYF; j_call: TRBJ2-7; d_call: -; cdr3_length: 15; v_call: TRBV4-3; clone_size: many
cdr3_nt: TGCGCCAGCAGCCCCATTGGGGCCCGCGAGGACTACGAGCAGTACTTC; cdr3_aa: CASSPIGAREDYEQYF; j_call: TRBJ2-7; d_call: -; cdr3_length: 16; v_call: TRBV4-1; clone_size: few